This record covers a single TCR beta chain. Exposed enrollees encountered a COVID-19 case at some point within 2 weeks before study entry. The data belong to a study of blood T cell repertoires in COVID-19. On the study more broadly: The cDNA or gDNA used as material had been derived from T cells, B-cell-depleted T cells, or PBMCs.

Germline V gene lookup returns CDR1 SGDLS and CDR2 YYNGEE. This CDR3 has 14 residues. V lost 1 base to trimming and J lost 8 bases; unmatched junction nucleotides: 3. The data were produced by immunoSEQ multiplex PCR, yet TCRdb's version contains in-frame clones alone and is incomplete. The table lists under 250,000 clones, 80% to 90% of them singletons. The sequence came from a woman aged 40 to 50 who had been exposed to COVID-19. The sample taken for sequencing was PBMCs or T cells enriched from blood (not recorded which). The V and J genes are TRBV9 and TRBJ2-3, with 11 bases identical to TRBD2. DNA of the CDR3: TGTGCCAGCAGCGTATGGCTAGCGGGAGGTACGCAGTATTTT. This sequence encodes CASSVWLAGGTQYF. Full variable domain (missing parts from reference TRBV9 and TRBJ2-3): DSGVTQTPKHLITATGQRVTLRCSPRSGDLSVYWYQQSLDQGLQFLIQYYNGEERAKGNILERFSAQQFPDLHSELNLSSLELGDSALYFCASSVWLAGGTQYFGPGTRLTVL.